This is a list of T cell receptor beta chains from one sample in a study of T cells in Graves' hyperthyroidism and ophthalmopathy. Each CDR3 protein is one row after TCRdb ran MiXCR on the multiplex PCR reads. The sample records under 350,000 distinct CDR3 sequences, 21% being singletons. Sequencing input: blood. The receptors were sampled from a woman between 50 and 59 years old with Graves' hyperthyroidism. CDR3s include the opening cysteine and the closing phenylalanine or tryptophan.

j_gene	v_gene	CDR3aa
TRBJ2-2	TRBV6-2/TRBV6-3	CASSYGTHPAGELFF
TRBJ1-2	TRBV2	CASRLASSYGYTF
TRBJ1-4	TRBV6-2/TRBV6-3	CASWEQGNEKLFF
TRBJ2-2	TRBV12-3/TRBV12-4	CASRGTVNTGELFF
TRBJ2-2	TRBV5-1	CASSFREAGELFF
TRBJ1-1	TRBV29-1	CSVPGRNTEAFF
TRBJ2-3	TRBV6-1	CASSGRSNLDTQYF
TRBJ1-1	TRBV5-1	CASSLSGATEAFF
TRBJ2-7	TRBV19	CASSMDRASSYEQYF
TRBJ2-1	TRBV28	CASSLGQGAYNEQFF
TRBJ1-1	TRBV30	CAWSQLDQGDTEAFF
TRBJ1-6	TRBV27	CASRTGGNNSPLHF
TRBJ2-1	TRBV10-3	CAIRGERDFNEQFF
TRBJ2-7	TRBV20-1	CSARDPRYYEQYF
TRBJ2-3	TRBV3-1	CASSLTGLADTQYF
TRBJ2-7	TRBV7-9	CASSLGTGYEQYF
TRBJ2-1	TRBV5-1	CASSRGTSDEQFF
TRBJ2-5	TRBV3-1	CASSQASGLAGKETQYF
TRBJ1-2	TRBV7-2	CASSKWDRGNGYTF
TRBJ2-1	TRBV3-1	CASSEGLAGGGYEQFF
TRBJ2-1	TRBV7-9	CASSPTGGFGEQFF
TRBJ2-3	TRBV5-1	CASRPGLAGPSSTDTQYF
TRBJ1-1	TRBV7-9	CASSLAEEAFF
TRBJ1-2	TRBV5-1	CASSWDSGANYGYTF
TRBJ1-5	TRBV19	CASSHVTGSNQPQHF
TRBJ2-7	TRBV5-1	CASSLEHGGVVEQYF
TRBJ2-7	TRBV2	CASSEANRGNEQYF
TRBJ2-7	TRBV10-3	CAISGRDRAYEQYF
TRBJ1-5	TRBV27	CASSLSGQGGPQHF
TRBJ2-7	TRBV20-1	CSARGAGLSEQYF
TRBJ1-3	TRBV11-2	CASSRDVLSGNTIYF
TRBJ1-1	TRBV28	CASSSTGTPSTEAFF
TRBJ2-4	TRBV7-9	CASSLASSKNIQYF
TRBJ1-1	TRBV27	CASSLVQVPTEAFF
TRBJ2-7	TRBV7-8	CASSPTGAGYEQYF
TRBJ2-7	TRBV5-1	CASSSRTSSYEQYF
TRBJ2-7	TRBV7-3	CASSLRPEGEQYF
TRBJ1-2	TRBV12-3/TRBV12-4	CASSLWTHYGYTF